This T cell receptor beta chain came from a study of shared clonotypes between healthy human individuals. This clone was found a few times. Its antigen is undetermined. TCRdb's copy holds only in-frame clones and misses some; the assay was immunoSEQ multiplex PCR. The table shows under 1 million clones, with around 92% occurring only once. Naive CD8 cells lacked CD45RO, underwent positive selection for CCR7 and left out terminally differentiated effector memory CD45RA+ cells. Whole-study results and caveats: Clonotype sharing across a handful of donors was observed for 5% to 6.5% of naive CD4 clonotypes. When compared with the clonotypes that were shared by all four sorted-subset donors, the non-shared clonotypes turned out to have lower generation probabilities. The study sampled only blood, and tissue repertoires likely differ.

The ends were cut back, 4 bases at V and 4 bases at J, with 17 bases in the middle. This CDR3 comprises 15 residues. Germline loops: CDR1 SGHRS, CDR2 YFSETQ. Input material: naive CD8+ T cells sorted from blood. The TCR comes from a man aged 30-40 years in good health. The genes are TRBV5-1 and TRBJ2-5; D call uncertain. CDR3 in DNA: TGCGCCAGCAGCAGTGATGGACGATCGAGAGAGACCCAGTACTTC. Residues: CASSSDGRSRETQYF.